This T cell receptor beta chain was found in a study of OX40 agonist ivuxolimab in advanced cancers. Across the whole study: Treatment received earlier with anti-PD-1, anti-PD-L1 or anti-CTLA-4 agents was allowed, and around 36% had some. The study's findings and limits: Partly responding patients at 0.1-3.0 mg/kg showed some of the smallest clonal expansion. Antigens targeted by the expanded peripheral T cells were not determined.

Assay: immunoSEQ multiplex PCR; the TCRdb copy retains only in-frame clones and omits some. The table shows some 95,000 clones, with around nine tenths occurring only once. Blood specimens came from baseline, cycle 4 day 1, and cycle 7 day 1. Note on this clone: The antigen is unknown.

The CDR3 spans 15 residues. Germline loops: CDR1 LGHNA, CDR2 YSLEER. With 4 bases clipped from V and 4 bases from J, the junction kept 6 bases outside the gene matches. The sequenced sample was CD4+ or CD8+ T cells sorted from blood, obtained in a trial of the OX40 agonist ivuxolimab. The V and J genes are TRBV4-3 and TRBJ2-5; 10 bases line up with TRBD1. This clonotype was sampled from an adult with an advanced solid tumor such as melanoma, head and neck, liver or kidney cancer. The CDR3 nucleotides are TGCGCCAGCAGCCGATCGACAGGGGGCGTAGAGACCCAGTACTTC. This encodes CASSRSTGGVETQYF.